These 17 T cell receptor beta chains originate from one sample sequenced in a study of CD8 T cells in Susac syndrome. An input of about 0.5 to 1 ug of RNA was subjected to reverse transcription using random hexamers. TCRdb re-called the immunoSEQ multiplex PCR reads with MiXCR, one entry per CDR3 protein. This table holds 74,000 or so distinct CDR3 sequences, about 93% found once. Sequencing was done on a sample of CD4+ T cells from PBMCs. The receptors shown here come from a human donor with Susac syndrome.

The CDR3 here is CSVAGQVSPYEQYF. The DNA of the CDR3 is TGCAGCGTTGCTGGGCAGGTTTCTCCCTACGAGCAGTACTTC. The genes are TRBV29-1 and TRBJ2-7; D is uncertain. The CDR3 is 14 residues long. From germline, CDR1 is SQVTM and CDR2 ANQGSEA. V lost 4 bases, J lost 2 bases, and 15 bases lay in between.

The rearrangement links TRBV13 to TRBJ2-1, with 9 bases fitting TRBD1. The V gene end was trimmed by 5 bases and the J gene end by 5 bases; junction bases not matched to a gene: 7. Germline V gene sequence: CDR1 PRHDT, CDR2 FYEKMQ (reference sequence). This CDR3 is 15 amino acids long. CDR3 coding DNA: TGTGCCAGCAGCCCTGGACAGGGGAGGCACAATGAGCAGTTCTTC. The encoded protein is CASSPGQGRHNEQFF.

V and J are TRBV7-2 and TRBJ2-3; 7 bases match TRBD2. Germline CDR1 and CDR2: SGHTA and FQGNSA. This CDR3 comprises 15 residues. With V trimmed by 3 bases and J by 5 bases, 8 bases remained unmatched. CDR3 in DNA: TGTGCCAGCAGCTTTTCCAGCGGGATCGGAGATACGCAGTATTTT. Its protein is CASSFSSGIGDTQYF.

The V and J genes are TRBV9 and TRBJ2-5, with a tentative D call TRBD2 (7 bases). V dropped 4 bases and J dropped 5 bases, with 21 bases sitting between them. Per germline, CDR1 SGDLS and CDR2 YYNGEE. CDR3 size: 16 residues. DNA for the CDR3: TGTGCCAGCAGCACCCAACCCTTAGGGGGAGGGGAGACCCAGTACTTC. This codes for CASSTQPLGGGETQYF. Supplemented by reference TRBV9 and TRBJ2-5, the full variable domain reads DSGVTQTPKHLITATGQRVTLRCSPRSGDLSVYWYQQSLDQGLQFLIQYYNGEERAKGNILERFSAQQFPDLHSELNLSSLELGDSALYFCASSTQPLGGGETQYFGPGTRLLVL.

The J gene is TRBJ2-7, the V gene TRBV6-2 or TRBV6-3; no definite D call. The length of the CDR3 is 12 residues. Germline V gene sequence: CDR1 MNHEY, CDR2 SVGEGT. V lost 6 bases, J lost 0 bases, and 6 bases lay in between. The CDR3 here is CASSHSSYEQYF. CDR3 sequence (DNA): TGTGCCAGCAGCCACAGCTCCTACGAGCAGTACTTC.

The rearrangement joins TRBV4-1 to TRBJ2-7; a possible D gene is TRBD1 (6 bases). Germline CDR1 reads MGHRA; CDR2 reads YSYEKL. The CDR3 has 16 residues. Trimming took 1 base from V and 3 from J, leaving 16 bases between them. CDR3 protein: CASSQAAGQSLYEQYF. DNA of the CDR3: TGCGCCAGCAGCCAAGCTGCTGGACAGTCCCTCTACGAGCAGTACTTC.

The rearrangement links TRBV19 to TRBJ2-1, with 7 bases matching TRBD2. The CDR3 runs 15 residues. V was clipped by 3 bases and J by 3 bases; unmatched bases: 5. Germline CDR1 is LNHDA and CDR2 is SQIVND (reference sequence). The CDR3 nucleotides are TGTGCCAGTAGTATTTGGGCGGGAGACTACAATGAGCAGTTCTTC. This codes for CASSIWAGDYNEQFF. The variable domain in full, completed from reference TRBV19 and TRBJ2-1, reads DGGITQSPKYLFRKEGQNVTLSCEQNLNHDAMYWYRQDPGQGLRLIYYSQIVNDFQKGDIAEGYSVSREKKESFPLTVTSAQKNPTAFYLCASSIWAGDYNEQFFGPGTRLTVL.

This clonotype appeared a single time. This chain links TRBV12-3 or TRBV12-4 with TRBJ2-5; 11 bases map to TRBD2. The length of the CDR3 is 14 residues. V shed 5 bases, J shed 4 bases, and the junction held 3 bases outside the gene matches. The CDR3 is CASSPGTSGETQYF. The CDR3 bases are TGTGCCAGCAGTCCCGGGACTAGCGGAGAGACCCAGTACTTC.

The rearrangement links TRBV25-1 to TRBJ2-7; TRBD2 might be the D (5 bases). The CDR3 contains 13 residues. Looked up from germline, CDR1 is MGHDK and CDR2 is SYGVNS. The V end lost 5 bases, the J end lost 4 bases, and 12 bases lay between the germline ends. The CDR3 bases are TGTGCCAGCAGTAGAGGGTCCCGGTACGAGCAGTACTTC. Encoded protein: CASSRGSRYEQYF.

This chain uses TRBV10-3 with TRBJ1-2; TRBD1 matches 11 bases. Germline CDR1 reads ENHRY; CDR2 reads SYGVKD. V was pared by 8 bases and J by 14 bases, with 7 bases of the junction left unmatched. This CDR3 comprises 11 residues. CDR3 loop: CAIGDRGAGTF. In DNA form, the CDR3 reads TGTGCCATCGGGGACAGGGGGGCCGGGACCTTC.

This clonotype was picked up one time. The chain employs TRBV6-5 and TRBJ1-2, with D perhaps TRBD1 (5 bases). The CDR3 contains 14 residues. Germline values: CDR1 MNHEY, CDR2 SVGAGI. V was shortened by 5 bases and J by 2 bases, with 12 bases between the two germline ends. CDR3 amino acids: CASSVAGGNYGYTF. The CDR3 nucleotides are TGTGCCAGCAGTGTCGCGGGGGGGAACTATGGCTACACCTTC.

The chain is built from TRBV20-1 and TRBJ2-5, with TRBD2 as a possible D gene (6 bases). Germline V gives CDR1 DFQATT, CDR2 SNEGSKA (reference sequence). The CDR3 loop spans 14 amino acids. Trimming removed 0 bases at V and 4 bases at J, with 12 bases between. The CDR3 protein is CSAREDLARETQYF. For the CDR3, the DNA is TGCAGTGCTAGAGAGGACCTAGCGAGAGAGACCCAGTACTTC.

CDR3 protein: CASSINRDGSYEQYF. CDR3 sequence (DNA): TGTGCCAGCAGCATAAACCGGGACGGCTCCTACGAGCAGTACTTC. This chain joins TRBV28 and TRBJ2-7; D tentatively reads TRBD1 or TRBD2 (5 bases each). Per the germline V gene, CDR1 is MDHEN and CDR2 is SYDVKM. The CDR3 extends over 15 amino acids. Trimming cost V 6 bases and J 0 bases, with 15 bases left between them.

This chain connects TRBV27 to TRBJ2-7; the D is unclear. Germline assignment: CDR1 MNHEY and CDR2 SMNVEV (reference sequence). CDR3 size: 14 residues. The V and J ends lost 9 bases and 2 bases respectively, with 17 bases between them. In DNA, the CDR3 is TGTGCCAGTCGCAGGACCTACTCCACCTACGAGCAGTACTTC. This encodes CASRRTYSTYEQYF.

The V gene is TRBV28, the J gene TRBJ1-2, with D maybe TRBD1 (6 bases). With 3 bases removed from V and 4 bases from J, the gap between germline ends came to 12 bases. Germline CDR1 reads MDHEN; CDR2 reads SYDVKM. This CDR3 has 14 residues. The CDR3 region is CASSFRTERYGYTF. The CDR3 nucleotides are TGTGCCAGCAGTTTTAGGACAGAACGCTATGGCTACACCTTC.

The chain has TRBV20-1 and TRBJ2-3, with TRBD2 matching 11 bases. This CDR3 is built from 13 residues. With 5 bases clipped from V and 6 bases from J, the junction kept 4 bases outside the gene matches. Germline V gene data show CDR1 as DFQATT and CDR2 as SNEGSKA (reference sequence). The CDR3 protein is CSAVAGGRDTQYF. In DNA form, the CDR3 reads TGCAGTGCTGTAGCGGGGGGGCGTGATACGCAGTATTTT.

The genes are TRBV25-1 and TRBJ2-7; D may match TRBD1 or TRBD2 (5 bases each). The CDR3 totals 14 residues. CDR1 is MGHDK and CDR2 is SYGVNS in the germline V gene. Trimming shortened V by 7 bases and J by 3 bases, and 16 bases separated the two germline ends. CDR3 protein: CASTPRGNYYEQYF. CDR3 sequence (DNA): TGTGCCAGCACACCGAGGGGAAATTACTACGAGCAGTACTTC.